The 14 T cell receptor beta chains in this list originate from one sample, sequenced in a study of CD8+CD57+ T cells in acquired aplastic anemia. All patients picked for sequencing had shown, by flow cytometry, an expansion of CD8+CD57+ cells. Genomic DNA acted as the template from which TCR beta VDJ combination and CDR3 sequence profiling were carried out. TCRdb re-called the reads with MiXCR, one entry per CDR3 protein. This sample has fewer than 200,000 distinct CDR3 sequences, with approximately 52% found just once. Sequenced input: sorted CD4+, CD8+, or CD8+CD57+ T cells (not recorded which) from PBMCs. Receptor source: a human donor with aplastic anemia.

As concerns this clonotype: Mismatch with germline at one junction end may stem from a read error. The chain has TRBV5-1 and TRBJ1-2; D might be TRBD1 (6 bases). Looked up from germline, CDR1 is SGHRS and CDR2 is YFSETQ. The CDR3 has 15 residues. Here the CDR3 reads CASSPDRFFNNGYTF. In nucleotides, the CDR3 is TGCGCCAGCAGCCCGGACAGATTTTTTAACAATGGCTACACCTTC.

The rearrangement joins TRBV20-1 to TRBJ1-3; TRBD1 matches 7 bases. With 3 bases clipped from V and 3 bases from J, the junction kept 2 bases outside the gene matches. Germline V CDR1 and CDR2: DFQATT, SNEGSKA (reference sequence). The CDR3 consists of 13 residues. CDR3 residues: CSASRGSGNTIYF. CDR3 DNA: TGCAGTGCTAGCAGGGGGAGTGGAAACACCATATATTTT.

This clonotype was found a few times. The CDR3 nucleotides read TGTGCCAGCAGTTCCTTAAGGGGGGAAGCTTTCTTT. Translated: CASSSLRGEAFF. This chain joins TRBV28 and TRBJ1-1, with a weak D call TRBD1 (6 bases). Germline assignment: CDR1 MDHEN and CDR2 SYDVKM. This CDR3 spans 12 amino acids. V shed 4 bases and J shed 8 bases, with 11 bases lying between them.

Details on this clonotype: Since a much larger clone is just one base distant, this may be a read error. The V call is TRBV10-3, the J call TRBJ2-7, with D possibly TRBD1 on 6 matching bases. The CDR3 loop spans 15 amino acids. The germline gives CDR1 ENHRY, CDR2 SYGVKD. This chain's CDR3 is CAALDRRSSTGEQCF. The CDR3 DNA is TGTGCCGCTTTAGACAGGAGGTCGTCTACTGGCGAGCAGTGCTTC.

This clonotype has ten or more counts. DNA of the CDR3: TGTGCCACCAGCAGAGATTTGGGGGTAGGGGAGACCCAGTACTTC. Translated: CATSRDLGVGETQYF. The chain carries TRBV15 and TRBJ2-5; either TRBD1 or TRBD2 may supply D (5 bases each). Germline V CDR1 and CDR2: LNHNV, YYDKDF (reference sequence). The CDR3 has 15 amino acids. Trimming shortened V by 0 bases and J by 5 bases, and 13 bases separated the two germline ends.

This clonotype showed up just a few times. V is TRBV29-1 and J is TRBJ1-1, with 7 bases that match TRBD1. The CDR3 contains 13 residues. V gave up 0 bases and J gave up 4 bases; unmatched junction bases: 2. The germline gives CDR1 SQVTM, CDR2 ANQGSEA. The CDR3 sequence is CSVEDHRGTEAFF. The CDR3 DNA reads as TGCAGCGTTGAAGATCACAGGGGCACTGAAGCTTTCTTT.

The chain uses TRBV19 and TRBJ1-3, with 10 positions matching TRBD1. Germline-derived CDR1 and CDR2 are LNHDA and SQIVND (reference sequence). Trimming removed 6 bases from V and 1 base from J; junction bases left unmatched: 3. The CDR3 contains 15 residues. The CDR3: CASRTGGFSGNTIYF. The CDR3 bases are TGTGCCAGTAGGACAGGGGGCTTTTCTGGAAACACCATATATTTT.

This clonotype was recorded at least ten times. The gene calls are TRBV20-1 and TRBJ2-3, with 8 bases identical to TRBD2. Trimming at V came to 2 bases and at J to 6 bases, leaving 10 bases not matched to a gene. CDR3 length: 15 residues. Germline V gene data show CDR1 as DFQATT and CDR2 as SNEGSKA (reference sequence). This CDR3 is CSARHLGLAWDTQYF. In DNA, the CDR3 is TGCAGTGCTAGACACCTCGGACTAGCATGGGATACGCAGTATTTT.

The sample holds a few counts of this clonotype. The chain recombines TRBV10-2 with TRBJ1-1, with unresolved D. Germline CDR1 and CDR2: WSHSY and SAAADI. CDR3 length: 13 amino acids. V was cut by 7 bases and J by 0 bases, with 9 bases left in between. CDR3 protein: CASIGRMNTEAFF. The DNA for the CDR3 is TGCGCCAGCATTGGACGGATGAACACTGAAGCTTTCTTT.

In the case of this clonotype: This may come from a read error, since a much larger clone is one base off. As the CDR3 is not closed by the conserved phenylalanine or tryptophan, this likely results from a read error. The chain has TRBV5-1 and TRBJ2-1; 8 nucleotides line up with TRBD2. Trimming removed 4 bases from V and 3 bases from J; junction bases left unmatched: 15. The CDR3 has 18 amino acids. Germline V gene lookup returns CDR1 SGHRS and CDR2 YFSETQ. The CDR3 is CASSPREGGRVRYNEQFL. The CDR3 coding sequence is TGCGCCAGCAGCCCCCGGGAGGGAGGGCGCGTCCGCTACAATGAGCAGTTCCTC.

There are a few counts of this clonotype. The V call is TRBV2, the J call TRBJ1-5; D remains ambiguous. CDR1 and CDR2 from the germline V gene are SNHLY and FYNNEI. The CDR3 loop spans 14 amino acids. V lost 6 bases and J 0 bases, leaving 9 bases between the germline ends. CDR3 DNA: TGTGCCAGCAGGCAAGAATATAGCAATCAGCCCCAGCATTTT. It yields the protein CASRQEYSNQPQHF.

This clonotype was found many times. V is TRBV19 and J is TRBJ1-2; D is unresolved. Trimming shortened V by 7 bases and J by 4 bases, and 13 bases separated the two germline ends. The germline gives CDR1 LNHDA, CDR2 SQIVND (reference sequence). The CDR3 is 13 amino acids. This CDR3 is CASKAGSGYGYTF. CDR3 sequence (DNA): TGTGCCAGTAAGGCAGGCTCTGGCTATGGCTACACCTTC.

On this clonotype itself: Lacking the conserved final phenylalanine or tryptophan, this CDR3 likely reflects a read error. V usage is TRBV2 and J usage is TRBJ2-5; D is unresolved. Per germline, CDR1 SNHLY and CDR2 FYNNEI. The CDR3 loop spans 13 amino acids. The V end was cut by 8 bases, the J end by 3 bases, with 13 bases between. CDR3: CASSRRSEETQYI. In DNA form, the CDR3 reads TGTGCCAGCTCAAGACGCAGCGAAGAGACCCAGTACATC.

CDR3 sequence (DNA): TGTGCCAGCAGCGTAGGGATAGGACAGGGGTCACTCTATGGCTACACCTTC. Its translation: CASSVGIGQGSLYGYTF. The J gene is TRBJ1-2, the V gene TRBV9; TRBD1 matches at 9 bases. This CDR3 has 17 amino acids. V dropped 0 bases and J dropped 4; count of bases not matched to a gene: 10. Germline V gene sequence: CDR1 SGDLS, CDR2 YYNGEE.